This TCR beta chain was captured in a study of cytomegalovirus exposure and HLA in healthy donors. Study information: The 110 or so validation repertoires used a platform that matched the one used for the 550 to 800 first-cohort repertoires, as a later analysis reported.

The V segment lost 6 bases and the J segment 0 bases; nucleotides outside the gene matches: 3. The CDR3 covers 14 residues. CDR1 and CDR2 (germline): MNHNS, SASEGT. The repertoire was sequenced with immunoSEQ multiplex PCR; TCRdb's copy has only in-frame clones and lacks some. The profile covers some 260,000 clones, with 90% appearing a single time and around 3.1% taken by the ten largest. The study's findings and limits: Among TCR beta chains, those listed as cytomegalovirus-associated numbered under 200. In vitro data verified three CMV-associated chains as specific for CMV antigens.

Comment on this clone: The antigen is unknown.

This TCR was sampled from a woman in her 30s in good health and CMV-seronegative. This chain connects TRBV6-1 to TRBJ2-3, with TRBD1 matching 7 bases. Material for sequencing was PBMCs. As DNA, the CDR3 is TGTGCCAGCAGAAGGACAGGCAGCACAGATACGCAGTATTTT. It codes for CASRRTGSTDTQYF.